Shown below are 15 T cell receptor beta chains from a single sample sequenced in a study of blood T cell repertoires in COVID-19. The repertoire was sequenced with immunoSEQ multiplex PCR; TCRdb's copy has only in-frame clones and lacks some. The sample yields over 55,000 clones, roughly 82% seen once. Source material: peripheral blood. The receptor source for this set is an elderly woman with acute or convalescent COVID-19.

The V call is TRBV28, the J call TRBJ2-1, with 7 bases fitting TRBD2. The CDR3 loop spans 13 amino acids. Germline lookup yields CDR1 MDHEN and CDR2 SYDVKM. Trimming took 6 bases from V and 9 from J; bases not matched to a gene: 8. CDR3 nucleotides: TGTGCCAGCAGGTGGAGCGGGAAGGGTGAGCAGTTCTTC. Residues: CASRWSGKGEQFF.

CDR3 in DNA: TGTGCCAGCAGTGAAGATCGGACAGGGTTGTCCTACGAGCAGTACTTC. Translation: CASSEDRTGLSYEQYF. V usage is TRBV6-1 and J usage is TRBJ2-7; 8 bases are a match to TRBD1. The germline V gene encodes CDR1 MNHNS and CDR2 SASEGT. With V trimmed by 1 base and J by 1 base, 6 bases remained unmatched. The CDR3 spans 16 residues.

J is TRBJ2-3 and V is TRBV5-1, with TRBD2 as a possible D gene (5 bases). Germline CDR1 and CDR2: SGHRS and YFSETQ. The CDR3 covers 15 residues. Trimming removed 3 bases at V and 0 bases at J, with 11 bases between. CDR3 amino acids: CASSSSGPSTDTQYF. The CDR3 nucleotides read TGCGCCAGCAGCTCCAGCGGACCTAGCACAGATACGCAGTATTTT.

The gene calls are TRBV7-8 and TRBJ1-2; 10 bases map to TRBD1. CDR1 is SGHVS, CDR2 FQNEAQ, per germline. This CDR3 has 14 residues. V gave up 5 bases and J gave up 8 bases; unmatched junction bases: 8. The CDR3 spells CASSDRQGAIGYTF. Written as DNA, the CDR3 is TGTGCCAGCAGCGACCGACAGGGGGCGATAGGCTACACCTTC.

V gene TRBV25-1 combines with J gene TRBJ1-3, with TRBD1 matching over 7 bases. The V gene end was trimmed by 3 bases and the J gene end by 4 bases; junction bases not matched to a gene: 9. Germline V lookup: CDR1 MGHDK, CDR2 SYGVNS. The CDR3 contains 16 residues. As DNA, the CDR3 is TGTGCCAGCAGTGACCGCCTCAGGGGGAAGGGAAACACCATATATTTT. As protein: CASSDRLRGKGNTIYF.

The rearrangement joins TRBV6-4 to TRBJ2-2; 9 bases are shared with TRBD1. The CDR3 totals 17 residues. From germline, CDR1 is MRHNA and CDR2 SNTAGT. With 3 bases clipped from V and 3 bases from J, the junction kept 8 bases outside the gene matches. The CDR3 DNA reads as TGTGCCAGCAGTGAGGGGACAGGGAGAGGGGACACCGGGGAGCTGTTTTTT. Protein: CASSEGTGRGDTGELFF.

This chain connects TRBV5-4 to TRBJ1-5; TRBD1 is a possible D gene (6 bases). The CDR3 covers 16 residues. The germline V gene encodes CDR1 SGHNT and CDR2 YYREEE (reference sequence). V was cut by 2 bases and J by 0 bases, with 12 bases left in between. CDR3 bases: TGTGCCAGCAGCTTAGGGGGGGCATATAGCAATCAGCCCCAGCATTTT. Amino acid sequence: CASSLGGAYSNQPQHF.

The CDR3 here is CASSPLGAGRRNNEQFF. The CDR3 region has the DNA TGTGCCAGCTCACCCCTGGGGGCGGGTCGGAGAAACAATGAGCAGTTCTTC. The V gene is TRBV18, the J gene TRBJ2-1; weak D call: TRBD1 (6 bases). CDR1 and CDR2 from the germline V gene are KGHSH and LQKENI. The CDR3 spans 17 residues. Trimming cost V 3 bases and J 5 bases, with 20 bases left between them.

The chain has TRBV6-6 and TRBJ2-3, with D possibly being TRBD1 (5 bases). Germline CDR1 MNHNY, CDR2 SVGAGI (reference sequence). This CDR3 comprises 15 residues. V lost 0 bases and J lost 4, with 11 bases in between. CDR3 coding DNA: TGTGCCAGCAGTTACTCGAAAGGGGCCCCAGATACGCAGTATTTT. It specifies CASSYSKGAPDTQYF.

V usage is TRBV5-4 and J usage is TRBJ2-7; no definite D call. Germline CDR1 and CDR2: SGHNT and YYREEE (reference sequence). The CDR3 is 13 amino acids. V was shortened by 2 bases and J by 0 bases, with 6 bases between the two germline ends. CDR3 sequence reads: CASSLIYSYEQYF. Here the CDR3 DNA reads TGTGCCAGCAGCTTAATCTACTCCTACGAGCAGTACTTC.

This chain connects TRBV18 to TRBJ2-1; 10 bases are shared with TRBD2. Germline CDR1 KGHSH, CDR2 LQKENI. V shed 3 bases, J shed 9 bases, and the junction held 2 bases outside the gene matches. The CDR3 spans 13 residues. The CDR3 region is CASSPLAGVEQFF. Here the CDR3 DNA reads TGTGCCAGCTCACCCCTAGCGGGAGTTGAGCAGTTCTTC.

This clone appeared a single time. CDR3 coding DNA: TGTGCCAGCAGCAGGAAGGGACAGGGGCGCGAGACCCAGTACTTC. Protein product: CASSRKGQGRETQYF. The gene calls are TRBV5-4 and TRBJ2-5, with TRBD1 matching 10 bases. The CDR3 has 15 amino acids. V was clipped by 4 bases and J by 5 bases; unmatched bases: 8. Germline loops: CDR1 SGHNT, CDR2 YYREEE (reference sequence).

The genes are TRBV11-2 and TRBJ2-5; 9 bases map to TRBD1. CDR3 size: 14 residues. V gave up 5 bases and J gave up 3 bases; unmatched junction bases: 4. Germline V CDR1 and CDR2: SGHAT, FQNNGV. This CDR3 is CASSQTGGEETQYF. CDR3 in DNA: TGTGCCAGCAGCCAGACAGGGGGGGAAGAGACCCAGTACTTC. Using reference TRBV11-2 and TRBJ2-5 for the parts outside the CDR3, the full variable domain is EAGVAQSPRYKIIEKRQSVAFWCNPISGHATLYWYQQILGQGPKLLIQFQNNGVVDDSQLPKDRFSAERLKGVDSTLKIQPAKLEDSAVYLCASSQTGGEETQYFGPGTRLLVL.

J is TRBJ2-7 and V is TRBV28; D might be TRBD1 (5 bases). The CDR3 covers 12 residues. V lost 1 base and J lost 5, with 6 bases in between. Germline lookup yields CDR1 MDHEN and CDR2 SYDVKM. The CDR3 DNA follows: TGTGCCAGCAGTTTATCAGGGAACGAGCAGTACTTC. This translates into CASSLSGNEQYF.

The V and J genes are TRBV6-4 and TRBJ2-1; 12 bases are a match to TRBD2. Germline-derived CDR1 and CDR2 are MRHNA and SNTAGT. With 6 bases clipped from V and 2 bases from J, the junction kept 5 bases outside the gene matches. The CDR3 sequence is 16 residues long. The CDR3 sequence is CASSATSGRPYNEQFF. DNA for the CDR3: TGTGCCAGCAGCGCGACTAGCGGGAGACCCTACAATGAGCAGTTCTTC.